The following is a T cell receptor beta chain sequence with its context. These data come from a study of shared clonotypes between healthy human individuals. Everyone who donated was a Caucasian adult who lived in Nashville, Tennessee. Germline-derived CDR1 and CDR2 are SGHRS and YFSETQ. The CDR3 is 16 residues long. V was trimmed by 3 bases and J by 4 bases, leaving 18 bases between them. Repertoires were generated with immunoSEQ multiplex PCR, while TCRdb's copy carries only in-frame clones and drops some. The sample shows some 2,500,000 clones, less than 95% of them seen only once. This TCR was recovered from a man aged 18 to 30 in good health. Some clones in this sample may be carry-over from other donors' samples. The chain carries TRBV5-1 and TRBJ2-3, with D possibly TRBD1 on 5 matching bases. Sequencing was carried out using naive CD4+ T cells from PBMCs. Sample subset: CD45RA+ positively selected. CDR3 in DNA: TGCGCCAGCAGCTCGCCGGCAGGGATAGGCGCAGATACGCAGTATTTT. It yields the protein CASSSPAGIGADTQYF. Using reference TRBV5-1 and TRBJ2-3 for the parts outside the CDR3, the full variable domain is KAGVTQTPRYLIKTRGQQVTLSCSPISGHRSVSWYQQTPGQGLQFLFEYFSETQRNKGNFPGRFSGRQFSNSRSEMNVSTLELGDSALYLCASSSPAGIGADTQYFGPGTRLTVL.